This T cell receptor beta chain comes out of a study of T-cell reconstitution after alpha-beta-depleted transplantation in children. V gave up 3 bases and J gave up 1 base; unmatched junction bases: 5. The CDR3 runs 16 residues. The germline V gene has CDR1 MGHRA and CDR2 YSYEKL. A few counts support this clonotype. For TCRbeta, the library was prepared with unique molecular identifiers. MiXCR, applied by TCRdb to the PCR reads, yields one record per CDR3 protein. The profile shows 250,000 to 350,000 distinct CDR3 sequences, approximately 9.8% of them singletons. The rearrangement uses TRBV4-1 and TRBJ2-5, with 10 bases lining up with TRBD2. Sequenced material: PBMCs from the stem cell graft donor, taken from the stem cell graft. This TCR was sampled from a human donor who donated a stem cell graft to a child with SCID. CDR3 loop: CASSQRLAGIQETQYF. CDR3 in DNA: TGCGCCAGCAGCCAGCGACTAGCGGGTATCCAAGAGACCCAGTACTTC.